This entry describes one T cell receptor (beta chain). Followed over time, Seattle patients had been enrolled while infection was active. The source of the sample is a study of blood T cell repertoires in COVID-19. Study-wide context: From the United States, Italy and Spain came samples of acute and convalescent COVID-19. The analysed material was cDNA or gDNA that came from T cells, B-cell-depleted T cells, or PBMCs.

In the original processing: Counts of nucleated cells, estimated from reference gene primer amplification, were obtained. Clones were sequenced by immunoSEQ multiplex PCR, and TCRdb holds only the in-frame ones, with some missing. That table gives V, J and clone size, and the DNA gave D and trimming. The table has 190,000 or so clones, approximately 94% seen once. Sequenced material: peripheral blood. This sequence was found in a man younger than 40 with COVID-19, enrolled during active disease.

CDR3 sequence: CASSLGRASEQETQYF. The CDR3 DNA reads TGCGCCAGCAGCTTGGGAAGGGCTAGCGAACAAGAGACCCAGTACTTC. This sequence joins TRBV5-1 and TRBJ2-5; possible D gene TRBD2, 6 bases. Germline V gene sequence: CDR1 SGHRS, CDR2 YFSETQ. The CDR3 covers 16 residues. V lost 0 bases and J lost 2, with 14 bases in between.